The rows below give T cell receptor beta chains drawn from one sample of a study of blood T cell repertoires in COVID-19. Using immunoSEQ multiplex PCR, the repertoire was profiled, and TCRdb retains in-frame clones only, with some absent. The sample holds approximately 66,000 clones, 85% to 90% seen once. Sample: peripheral blood. These receptors all stem from a man aged 50 to 59 with active COVID-19. Each CDR3 is given with its conserved first and last residue. Fields, in order: V gene, J gene, D gene, clone size, CDR3 protein, CDR3 DNA. The D gene is left open where the match is weak. A row's size may be missing; if present it is once, few, many or a size class.

TRBV5-4	TRBJ2-1	TRBD2	.	CASSPGGAYNEQFF	TGTGCCAGCAGCCCCGGGGGGGCCTACAATGAGCAGTTCTTC
TRBV5-6	TRBJ1-5	.	.	CASSVYAGIHFNIGQPQHF	TGTGCCAGCAGCGTATACGCCGGGATACATTTCAATATTGGCCAGCCCCAGCATTTT
TRBV18	TRBJ2-3	.	.	CASSGDSNTQYF	TGTGCCAGCTCAGGGGACTCAAATACGCAGTATTTT
TRBV7-3	TRBJ2-1	.	.	CASSLNSGQGEQFF	TGTGCCAGCAGCTTAAATTCCGGGCAGGGAGAGCAGTTCTTC
TRBV10-1	TRBJ2-1	.	.	CASSKRDEQFF	TGCGCCAGCAGCAAACGAGATGAGCAGTTCTTC
TRBV7-9	TRBJ1-2	TRBD1	.	CASSPTLRDRVGYTF	TGTGCCAGCAGCCCTACCCTCCGGGACAGGGTTGGCTACACCTTC
TRBV2	TRBJ2-5	TRBD2	.	CASRRWSGGYQETQYF	TGTGCCAGCAGGAGGTGGAGCGGGGGTTATCAAGAGACCCAGTACTTC
TRBV11-2	TRBJ2-5	.	.	CASSVVVETQYF	TGTGCCAGCAGTGTGGTAGTTGAGACCCAGTACTTC
TRBV3-1/TRBV3-2	TRBJ2-3	.	once	CASGGTSTDTQYF	TGTGCCAGCGGGGGGACTAGCACAGATACGCAGTATTTT
TRBV3-1/TRBV3-2	TRBJ2-5	.	.	CASSNLAGQETQYF	TGTGCCAGCAGCAACCTGGCGGGACAAGAGACCCAGTACTTC
TRBV27	TRBJ2-1	TRBD2	.	CASSQLAGVLGDNEQFF	TGTGCCAGCAGCCAACTAGCGGGAGTCCTTGGGGACAATGAGCAGTTCTTC